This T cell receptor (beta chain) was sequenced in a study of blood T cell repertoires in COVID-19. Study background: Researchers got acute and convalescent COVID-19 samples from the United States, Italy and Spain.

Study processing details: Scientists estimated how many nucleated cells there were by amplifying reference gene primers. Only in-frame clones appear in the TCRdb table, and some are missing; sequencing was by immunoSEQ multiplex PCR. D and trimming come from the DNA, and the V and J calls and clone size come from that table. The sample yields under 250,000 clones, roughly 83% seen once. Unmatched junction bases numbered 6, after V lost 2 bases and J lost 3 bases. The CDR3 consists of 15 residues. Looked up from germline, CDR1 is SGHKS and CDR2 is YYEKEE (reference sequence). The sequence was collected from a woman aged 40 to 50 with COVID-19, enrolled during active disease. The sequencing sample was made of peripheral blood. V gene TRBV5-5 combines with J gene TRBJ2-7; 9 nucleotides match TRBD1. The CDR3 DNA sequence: TGTGCCAGCAGCTTCGCACCGGGACAGGGCTACGAGCAGTACTTC. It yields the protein CASSFAPGQGYEQYF.